This T cell receptor (beta chain) was retrieved from a study of blood T cell repertoires in COVID-19. Study information: From T cells, B-cell-depleted T cells, or PBMCs came the material, which was cDNA or gDNA.

The CDR3 has 15 amino acids. Germline assignment: CDR1 MNHEY and CDR2 SVGAGI. V shed 6 bases and J shed 3 bases, with 15 bases lying between them. Two negative PCRs, clearance, or symptom resolution were required of recovered Cohort 3 donors. Measured with immunoSEQ multiplex PCR; TCRdb has only the in-frame clones, and not every one. The sample consists of about 400,000 clones, about 90% of them appearing once. The chain is built from TRBV6-5 and TRBJ1-5, with no clear D. The receptor comes from a woman aged 25 to 45 who had recovered from COVID-19. The sequencing input was PBMCs or T cells enriched from blood (not recorded which). This CDR3 is CASSLGPSPNQPQHF. CDR3 coding DNA: TGTGCCAGCAGCCTGGGCCCCAGCCCCAATCAGCCCCAGCATTTT.